The 14 T cell receptor beta chains given below trace back to one sample, sequenced in a study of shared clonotypes between healthy human individuals (dated by TCRdb to 2020 to 2021). Library prep was done by the immunoSEQ multiplex PCR assay. As stored in TCRdb, this immuneACCESS dataset retains in-frame rearrangements with V and J assigned. A fraction of the clones does not appear; measured against another copy, unresolved V genes explain less than half of the discrepancy, and the remainder lacks a known reason. Present in this sample are about 1.1 million clones, around 78% of which were seen just once. Together, the top ten hold roughly 0.55% of the sample. The material sequenced was memory CD4+ T cells from PBMCs. The cell subset or site label, read with the paper, signifies: CD45RA-negative fraction. The receptor source for this set is a man younger than 35 in good health. Some clones in this sample may be carry-over from other donors' samples.

A remark on this clone: At the DNA level, this CDR3 is encoded by other sequences in the same sample as well. The chain links TRBV2 to TRBJ2-7; 9 nucleotides line up with TRBD1. The CDR3 extends over 14 amino acids. Germline V gene lookup returns CDR1 SNHLY and CDR2 FYNNEI. V shed 6 bases and J 2 bases; nucleotides not matched to a gene: 5. In DNA, the CDR3 is TGTGCCAGCAGGAGACAGGGGGGTCCCTACGAGCAGTACTTC. Translation gives CASRRQGGPYEQYF. The full variable domain, in which reference TRBV2 and TRBJ2-7 provide the parts outside the CDR3, is EPEVTQTPSHQVTQMGQEVILRCVPISNHLYFYWYRQILGQKVEFLVSFYNNEISEKSEIFDDQFSVERPDGSNFTLKIRSTKLEDSAMYFCASRRQGGPYEQYFGPGTRLTVT.

The chain's CDR3 is CASADQETQYF. CDR3 in DNA: TGTGCCAGCGCTGATCAAGAGACCCAGTACTTC. The chain links TRBV18 to TRBJ2-5; no firm D call. This CDR3 comprises 11 residues. Germline CDR1 and CDR2: KGHSH and LQKENI. V was shortened by 8 bases and J by 2 bases, with 6 bases between the two germline ends.

This chain links TRBV5-4 with TRBJ1-4; a weak D match, TRBD1 (5 bases). V was trimmed by 5 bases and J by 3 bases, leaving 14 bases between them. CDR1 and CDR2 from the germline V gene are SGHNT and YYREEE (reference sequence). The CDR3 has 15 residues. The CDR3 sequence: CASSPMGRPNEKLFF. CDR3 in DNA: TGTGCCAGCAGTCCTATGGGACGGCCTAATGAAAAACTGTTTTTT.

The chain employs TRBV27 and TRBJ1-5; D is ambiguous. The length of the CDR3 is 12 residues. Trimming stripped 3 bases from V and 7 bases from J, with 7 bases between. Germline CDR1 and CDR2: MNHEY and SMNVEV (reference sequence). The CDR3 region has the DNA TGTGCCAGCAGTTTGGGCGGACAGCCCCAGCATTTT. This codes for CASSLGGQPQHF.

The rearrangement joins TRBV5-1 to TRBJ2-1, with D unresolved. This CDR3 is built from 13 residues. In germline, CDR1 is SGHRS, CDR2 YFSETQ. V dropped 2 bases and J dropped 4 bases, with 7 bases sitting between them. CDR3 sequence (DNA): TGCGCCAGCAGCTTAACAGAGTACAATGAGCAGTTCTTC. This gives the protein CASSLTEYNEQFF.

The chain joins TRBV5-4 to TRBJ2-1; D not resolved. The CDR3 length is 15 residues. From germline, CDR1 is SGHNT and CDR2 YYREEE (reference sequence). The V end lost 0 bases, the J end lost 2 bases, and 9 bases lay between the germline ends. The CDR3 spells CASSLVQATYNEQFF. The CDR3 nucleotides are TGTGCCAGCAGCTTGGTCCAAGCGACCTACAATGAGCAGTTCTTC.

J is TRBJ1-1 and V is TRBV28; maybe TRBD1 (5 bases). The CDR3 sequence is 12 residues long. V gave up 8 bases and J gave up 1 base, with 8 bases separating them. Germline assignment: CDR1 MDHEN and CDR2 SYDVKM. The DNA for the CDR3 is TGTGCCAGCCTGGACAAGAACACTGAAGCTTTCTTT. Protein sequence: CASLDKNTEAFF.

As to this clone: A junction boundary mismatches the germline segment, possibly from a read error. The V and J genes are TRBV5-4 and TRBJ2-1; D may be TRBD1 (5 bases). Germline V gene lookup returns CDR1 SGHNT and CDR2 YYREEE (reference sequence). CDR3 size: 14 residues. CDR3 amino acids: CASSPGAASGVRVF. The DNA for the CDR3 is TGTGCCAGCAGCCCTGGGGCAGCCTCTGGGGTGCGCGTCTTC.

V and J are TRBV4-1 and TRBJ2-5; D unclear. The CDR3 runs to 14 residues. Per the germline V gene, CDR1 is MGHRA and CDR2 is YSYEKL. V lost 4 bases and J lost 1, with 10 bases in between. The CDR3 nucleotides are TGCGCCAGCAGCCCACTGGCGCTCCAAGAGACCCAGTACTTC. This sequence encodes CASSPLALQETQYF.

This chain joins TRBV7-9 and TRBJ2-1; the D is unclear. This CDR3 contains 14 residues. Germline V gene sequence: CDR1 SEHNR, CDR2 FQNEAQ (reference sequence). Trimming took off 3 bases at V and 0 bases at J, with 6 bases between the two ends. Here the CDR3 DNA reads TGTGCCAGCAGCTTGACTTTCTCCTACAATGAGCAGTTCTTC. It specifies CASSLTFSYNEQFF.

The rearrangement joins TRBV5-1 to TRBJ2-4, with TRBD2 identical over 8 bases. Germline loops: CDR1 SGHRS, CDR2 YFSETQ. The length of the CDR3 is 15 residues. J lost 4 bases, V lost 5 bases, and 8 bases had no gene match. The CDR3 here is CASSWIAGPKNIQYF. CDR3 DNA sequence: TGCGCCAGCAGTTGGATAGCGGGGCCAAAAAACATTCAGTACTTC.

J is TRBJ1-2 and V is TRBV9, with no clear D. The CDR3 has 14 residues. With 0 bases removed from V and 12 bases from J, the gap between germline ends came to 18 bases. The germline V gene encodes CDR1 SGDLS and CDR2 YYNGEE. The DNA for the CDR3 is TGTGCCAGCAGCGTAGCTACATCGACGGACGGTGACACCTTC. Translated, it gives CASSVATSTDGDTF.

The chain combines TRBV30 with TRBJ2-5, with D possibly being TRBD1 or TRBD2 (6 bases each). V lost 6 bases, J lost 4 bases, and 21 bases lay in between. Germline lookup yields CDR1 GTSNPN and CDR2 SVGIG (reference sequence). The CDR3 runs to 15 residues. The CDR3 coding sequence is TGTGCCTGCCTGGGGGGCACACTTTTCCGAGAGACCCAGTACTTC. This codes for CACLGGTLFRETQYF.

This clone turned up a few times. This chain joins TRBV11-1 and TRBJ1-5, with 7 bases identical to TRBD1. Trimming removed 6 bases from V and 2 bases from J; junction bases left unmatched: 4. Germline lookup yields CDR1 SGHAT and CDR2 FQDESV (reference sequence). The CDR3 is 14 amino acids. The CDR3 spells CASSVTGGNQPQHF. The CDR3 coding sequence is TGTGCCAGCAGTGTAACAGGGGGCAATCAGCCCCAGCATTTT.